Listed here are 28 T cell receptor beta chains from one sample, sequenced in a study of sequential checkpoint blockade in melanoma. Treatment given: randomized to nivolumab then ipilimumab (arm A) or the reverse (arm B). Method: immunoSEQ multiplex PCR; TCRdb's copy keeps in-frame clones and lacks some. This table holds some 5,000 clones, around 55% found once. The material was CD8+ T cells sorted from blood (inferred from file names), obtained from a patient given nivolumab and ipilimumab in sequence. All receptors come from a human donor with melanoma.

The genes are TRBV2 and TRBJ2-7, with 10 bases fitting TRBD1. Germline V gene data show CDR1 as SNHLY and CDR2 as FYNNEI. The V and J ends lost 5 bases and 4 bases, in that order; junction bases with no gene match: 11. CDR3 size: 16 residues. The DNA for the CDR3 is TGTGCCAGCAGTTCCGAAGGAGACAGGGGGCAGTACGAGCAGTACTTC. Protein product: CASSSEGDRGQYEQYF.

In this sample, this clone turned up a few times. V gene TRBV10-3 combines with J gene TRBJ2-5; 9 bases map to TRBD1. The CDR3 spans 15 residues. The V gene's germline CDR1 is ENHRY and CDR2 SYGVKD. Trimming at V came to 6 bases and at J to 1 base, leaving 6 bases not matched to a gene. The CDR3 sequence: CAISWTGESQETQYF. The CDR3 bases are TGTGCCATCAGCTGGACAGGGGAGAGCCAAGAGACCCAGTACTTC.

This clone was found a few times. The chain employs TRBV19 and TRBJ2-1; D is unclear. There are 12 residues in the CDR3. Trimming took off 3 bases at V and 9 bases at J, with 9 bases between the two ends. Germline CDR1 and CDR2: LNHDA and SQIVND (reference sequence). The CDR3 sequence is CASSMSNGEQFF. In DNA, the CDR3 is TGTGCCAGTAGTATGAGTAACGGTGAGCAGTTCTTC.

The J gene is TRBJ1-2, the V gene TRBV28, with D hard to call. The CDR3 is 11 amino acids. The germline V gene encodes CDR1 MDHEN and CDR2 SYDVKM. Trimming stripped 10 bases from V and 6 bases from J, with 12 bases between. CDR3: CATQPADGYTF. The CDR3 DNA reads TGTGCCACCCAACCAGCGGATGGCTACACCTTC.

The rearrangement joins TRBV4-1 to TRBJ1-1; 10 bases agree with TRBD1. Germline V lookup: CDR1 MGHRA, CDR2 YSYEKL. CDR3 length equals 18 residues. The V gene end was trimmed by 2 bases and the J gene end by 4 bases; junction bases not matched to a gene: 13. CDR3 DNA sequence: TGCGCCAGCAGCCAACTGGGCGGACAGGGGGGAATGAGCACTGAAGCTTTCTTT. Protein product: CASSQLGGQGGMSTEAFF.

This clone showed up just once. The V gene is TRBV27, the J gene TRBJ1-6, with 7 positions matching TRBD1. Germline assignment: CDR1 MNHEY and CDR2 SMNVEV (reference sequence). The CDR3 runs 20 residues. The trim removed 2 bases at V and 6 bases at J, leaving 19 bases unmatched. The CDR3 loop reads CASSLAYVLRQGVPNSPLHF. CDR3 nucleotides: TGTGCCAGCAGTTTAGCTTACGTCCTTAGACAGGGCGTTCCTAATTCACCCCTCCACTTT.

By share, this clone counts as medium-sized. The chain couples TRBV19 to TRBJ2-7, with a tentative D call TRBD2 (6 bases). The germline gives CDR1 LNHDA, CDR2 SQIVND (reference sequence). This CDR3 contains 16 residues. The V end was cut by 4 bases, the J end by 3 bases, with 19 bases between. CDR3 coding DNA: TGTGCCAGTAGTAGAGACAGTGGGGGGTTTATCTACGAGCAGTACTTC. It codes for CASSRDSGGFIYEQYF.

This clone was seen a single time. The chain is built from TRBV9 and TRBJ1-1; no definite D call. Germline V lookup: CDR1 SGDLS, CDR2 YYNGEE. CDR3 length equals 14 residues. Trimming shortened V by 4 bases and J by 5 bases, and 15 bases separated the two germline ends. The CDR3 DNA follows: TGTGCCAGCAGCCCTGGCCTGGGAGCGACTGAAGCTTTCTTT. Its protein product is CASSPGLGATEAFF.

This clone has more than one count but fewer than ten. The rearrangement links TRBV14 to TRBJ1-4; D not resolved. Germline loops: CDR1 SGHDN, CDR2 FVKESK. V lost 4 bases to trimming and J lost 0 bases, with 15 bases between them. The length of the CDR3 is 17 residues. This CDR3 is CASSLQLSGTTNEKLFF. The CDR3 coding sequence is TGTGCCAGCAGCCTCCAGCTGTCAGGAACAACTAATGAAAAACTGTTTTTT.

V gene TRBV15 combines with J gene TRBJ2-7; D is perhaps TRBD1 (5 bases). The length of the CDR3 is 14 residues. Between the trimmed V and J ends, which lost 5 bases and 6 bases, there was a span of 17 bases. Germline lookup yields CDR1 LNHNV and CDR2 YYDKDF (reference sequence). CDR3 region: CATSLRVQAGEQYF. The CDR3 coding sequence is TGTGCCACCAGCCTCAGGGTCCAGGCTGGCGAGCAGTACTTC. Based on the CDR3 plus reference TRBV15 and TRBJ2-7, the full variable domain is DAMVIQNPRYQVTQFGKPVTLSCSQTLNHNVMYWYQQKSSQAPKLLFHYYDKDFNNEADTPDNFQSRRPNTSFCFLDIRSPGLGDTAMYLCATSLRVQAGEQYFGPGTRLTVT.

In DNA, the CDR3 is TGCGCCAGCAGCCAAGTTTTAGGGGACTATGGCTACACCTTC. Translating it yields CASSQVLGDYGYTF. V is TRBV4-3 and J is TRBJ1-2, with D maybe TRBD1 (5 bases). The CDR3 loop spans 14 amino acids. Germline V gene lookup returns CDR1 LGHNA and CDR2 YSLEER. V lost 1 base to trimming and J lost 3 bases, with 9 bases between them.

This clone has only a few counts. This chain uses TRBV9 with TRBJ2-3, with TRBD2 as a possible D gene (6 bases). Germline V gives CDR1 SGDLS, CDR2 YYNGEE. The CDR3 totals 15 residues. Deletions cut 0 bases from V and 2 bases from J, with 10 bases between. Written as DNA, the CDR3 is TGTGCCAGCAGCGTAGAGGAGGGCCCCACAGATACGCAGTATTTT. This codes for CASSVEEGPTDTQYF. The whole variable domain, filled in from reference TRBV9 and TRBJ2-3, reads DSGVTQTPKHLITATGQRVTLRCSPRSGDLSVYWYQQSLDQGLQFLIQYYNGEERAKGNILERFSAQQFPDLHSELNLSSLELGDSALYFCASSVEEGPTDTQYFGPGTRLTVL.

The chain carries TRBV7-3 and TRBJ2-7; D not resolved. This CDR3 contains 13 residues. V was pared by 2 bases and J by 3 bases, with 8 bases between. Germline V lookup: CDR1 SGHTA, CDR2 FQGTGA. CDR3 region: CASSLYSGYEQYF. The DNA for the CDR3 is TGTGCCAGCAGCTTATATTCGGGCTACGAGCAGTACTTC.

The rearrangement uses TRBV5-1 and TRBJ2-3; 9 positions agree with TRBD2. The junction had 5 bases not matched to a gene; V was cut back by 4 bases and J by 2 bases. CDR3 length: 15 amino acids. Germline V gene sequence: CDR1 SGHRS, CDR2 YFSETQ. CDR3 in amino acids: CASSPGTSLTDTQYF. CDR3 bases: TGCGCCAGCAGCCCCGGGACTAGCCTCACAGATACGCAGTATTTT.

This clone turned up a few times. The gene calls are TRBV11-2 and TRBJ1-1, with D possibly TRBD1 on 5 matching bases. This CDR3 is 12 amino acids long. V lost 2 bases and J lost 8, with 9 bases in between. Germline lookup yields CDR1 SGHAT and CDR2 FQNNGV. This CDR3 reads CASSLSGHEAFF. CDR3 nucleotide sequence: TGTGCCAGCAGCTTAAGTGGACACGAAGCTTTCTTT.

This chain uses TRBV4-3 with TRBJ1-4; 7 bases match TRBD1. The CDR3 runs to 16 residues. Trimming cost V 0 bases and J 6 bases; bases outside gene matches: 7. Germline V gene data show CDR1 as LGHNA and CDR2 as YSLEER. CDR3 DNA: TGCGCCAGCAGCCAAGATTCTGTGACAGGGTATGAAAAACTGTTTTTT. Protein product: CASSQDSVTGYEKLFF.

This clone was observed a few times. The V and J genes are TRBV7-9 and TRBJ2-7, with 11 bases lining up with TRBD2. CDR1 is SEHNR, CDR2 FQNEAQ, per germline (reference sequence). The V and J ends lost 3 bases and 2 bases, in that order; junction bases with no gene match: 0. This CDR3 is built from 14 residues. Here the CDR3 reads CASSLTSGTYEQYF. The CDR3, as DNA: TGTGCCAGCAGCTTGACTAGCGGGACCTACGAGCAGTACTTC.

V usage is TRBV7-2 and J usage is TRBJ1-1; D is unclear. Germline V gene data show CDR1 as SGHTA and CDR2 as FQGNSA. The V gene lost 1 base and the J gene lost 10 bases, with 4 bases spanning the gap. CDR3 size: 10 residues. The CDR3 coding sequence is TGTGCCAGCAGCTTAGGCGTAGCTTTCTTT. It specifies CASSLGVAFF.

The sample holds a few counts of this clone. The rearrangement joins TRBV4-1 to TRBJ2-7; 10 bases map to TRBD1. Per germline, CDR1 MGHRA and CDR2 YSYEKL. V dropped 5 bases and J dropped 2; count of bases not matched to a gene: 12. The CDR3 runs to 17 residues. The CDR3 region has the DNA TGCGCCAGCAGCGACGGGATAGCCGGGACAGGGGCCTACGAGCAGTACTTC. Translating gives CASSDGIAGTGAYEQYF.

V and J are TRBV19 and TRBJ1-4, with D uncertain. This CDR3 has 15 amino acids. Deletions cut 4 bases from V and 0 bases from J, with 9 bases between. Looked up from germline, CDR1 is LNHDA and CDR2 is SQIVND (reference sequence). CDR3 DNA: TGTGCCAGTAGTACCCGGGTCACAACTAATGAAAAACTGTTTTTT. Translated: CASSTRVTTNEKLFF.

This clone was seen more than once but under ten times. The chain has TRBV9 and TRBJ2-5, with 9 positions matching TRBD2. The J segment lost 4 bases and the V segment lost 0 bases, leaving 7 bases of the junction unmatched. Germline V gene data show CDR1 as SGDLS and CDR2 as YYNGEE. This CDR3 contains 16 residues. The CDR3 sequence is CASSVGGSGRGETQYF. CDR3 DNA sequence: TGTGCCAGCAGCGTAGGCGGTAGCGGGAGAGGAGAGACCCAGTACTTC.

V usage is TRBV6-5 and J usage is TRBJ2-7; TRBD1 matches at 10 bases. Germline-derived CDR1 and CDR2 are MNHEY and SVGAGI. After removal of 6 bases from V and 6 bases from J, the junction contained 8 bases not matched to a gene. The CDR3 consists of 14 residues. The CDR3 DNA sequence: TGTGCCAGCAGCCCGGGACAGGGGAAGGGCGAGCAGTACTTC. Amino acid sequence: CASSPGQGKGEQYF.

By share, this clone ranks as medium-sized (0.01 to 0.1%). The V call is TRBV7-9, the J call TRBJ2-7, with 8 bases fitting TRBD1. Trimming cost V 5 bases and J 4 bases; bases outside gene matches: 7. The CDR3 has 14 amino acids. CDR1 is SEHNR and CDR2 is FQNEAQ in the germline V gene (reference sequence). In nucleotides, the CDR3 is TGTGCCAGCAGCCACCGGGACAGGAATTACGAGCAGTACTTC. Protein: CASSHRDRNYEQYF.

The chain links TRBV7-8 to TRBJ2-3; tentatively, D is TRBD1 (6 bases). V lost 5 bases and J 2 bases, leaving 17 bases between the germline ends. This CDR3 has 16 residues. Germline V CDR1 and CDR2: SGHVS, FQNEAQ. CDR3 loop: CASSPARTAYTDTQYF. CDR3 nucleotide sequence: TGTGCCAGCAGCCCCGCCCGGACAGCCTACACAGATACGCAGTATTTT.

The CDR3 DNA is TGTGCCAGCAGTCGGAGGATAGCTACACTCTCTGAGACCCAGTACTTC. This codes for CASSRRIATLSETQYF. This chain uses TRBV21-1 with TRBJ2-5; TRBD2 is the table's D call, not checked against the DNA. TRBV21-1 is flagged as a pseudogene. The length of the CDR3 is 16 residues.

The chain joins TRBV7-2 to TRBJ2-1; 11 bases are a match to TRBD2. J was trimmed by 5 bases and V by 5 bases; bases with no gene match: 5. Germline-derived CDR1 and CDR2 are SGHTA and FQGNSA. The CDR3 has 15 amino acids. The CDR3 is CASSTTSGSNNEQFF. Here the CDR3 DNA reads TGTGCCAGCAGCACTACTAGCGGGAGTAACAATGAGCAGTTCTTC.

V and J are TRBV7-5 and TRBJ2-5; TRBD1 is the table's D call and was not checked against the DNA. The end of the DNA is better explained by TRBJ2-7, so the J call may be wrong. TRBV7-5 is designated a pseudogene. The CDR3 is 18 residues long. In DNA, the CDR3 is TGTGCCAGAAGCAGTAGCCTCCAGGGTAAGAGGAGCTCCTACGAGCAGTACTTC. It is translated as CARSSSLQGKRSSYEQYF.

This clone was seen a handful of times. This chain joins TRBV5-6 and TRBJ2-7; 9 positions match TRBD1. The CDR3 is 15 residues long. Losses at the gene ends were 5 bases for V and 1 base for J; bases not matched to a gene: 7. CDR1 is SGHDT and CDR2 is YYEEEE in the germline V gene. CDR3 nucleotide sequence: TGTGCCAGCAGTCAGGGACAGGGTAGTTCCTACGAGCAGTACTTC. Its translation: CASSQGQGSSYEQYF.